Listed below are T cell receptor beta chains from one sample, sequenced in a study of cytomegalovirus exposure and HLA in healthy donors. Clones were sequenced by immunoSEQ multiplex PCR, and TCRdb holds only the in-frame ones, with some missing. This table has fewer than 250,000 clones, roughly four fifths appearing once. The specimen was PBMCs. These receptors were collected from a woman aged 25-40 years in good health and CMV-seropositive. The CDR3 runs from the conserved cysteine through the conserved F or W. Each record gives: D gene, V gene, clone size, J gene, CDR3 length, CDR3 protein. A D gene is named only where the DNA matches it firmly. The size entry is marked missing in some rows and otherwise reads once, few, many or a size class.

>TRBD2|TRBV25-1|NA|TRBJ2-1|16
CASSVGLAGVDNEQFF
>TRBD2|TRBV5-6|few|TRBJ2-1|16
CASSLSAGGLYNEQFF
>TRBD2|TRBV5-1|once|TRBJ2-5|15
CASSLGEREQETQYF
>NA|TRBV2|NA|TRBJ2-7|16
CASSADSLKHSYEQYF
>TRBD1|TRBV7-6|NA|NA|15
CASSLRQGSSYEQYF
>TRBD1|TRBV7-6|NA|TRBJ1-1|13
CASSSFDRGEAFF
>NA|TRBV28|NA|TRBJ1-5|15
CASSLPGGSNQPQHF
>TRBD1|TRBV18|NA|TRBJ2-5|15
CASSPGTGTSETQYF
>NA|TRBV6-5|NA|TRBJ1-1|14
CASSYDQANTEAFF
>TRBD2|TRBV27|NA|TRBJ2-7|16
CASSLESSGRAYEQYF
>NA|TRBV6-1|NA|TRBJ1-2|14
CASSRSGGDYGYTF
>TRBD2|TRBV5-4|few|TRBJ2-7|16
CASSLGGGLAAYEQYF
>NA|TRBV7-8|few|TRBJ1-3|14
CASSLSSGFNTIYF
>TRBD2|TRBV4-2|NA|TRBJ2-1|16
CASSQDGGLADNEQFF
>TRBD2|TRBV29-1|once|TRBJ2-7|14
CSVAGLAGSYEQYF
>TRBD2|TRBV27|NA|TRBJ2-7|17
CASTHIGPLAGGHEQYF
>TRBD2|TRBV13|few|TRBJ2-1|15
CASSSRLAGGGEQFF
>TRBD2|TRBV10-1|few|TRBJ2-1|18
CASSDDKLGAGDYNEQFF
>TRBD2|TRBV28|NA|TRBJ2-7|13
CASSASSGGRQYF
>NA|TRBV10-1|few|TRBJ1-3|16
CASTQQREISGNTIYF
>TRBD1|TRBV5-6|NA|TRBJ2-7|12
CASSPGQGQQYF
>TRBD2|TRBV6-5|many|TRBJ2-7|12
CASSSGTTEQYF
>TRBD1|TRBV7-9|NA|TRBJ2-2|14
CASSLGQSPGELFF
>TRBD2|TRBV4-2|NA|TRBJ2-6|23
CASSQDQRRLAGASTTGANVLTF
>TRBD1|TRBV18|NA|TRBJ1-2|17
CASSPRGQGALGYGYTF
>TRBD1|TRBV7-8|NA|TRBJ1-5|13
CASRSGGNQPQHF
>NA|TRBV5-1|once|TRBJ2-1|16
CASSLVGPGSYNEQFF
>NA|TRBV9|NA|TRBJ2-1|13
CASSVVASSQQFF
>NA|TRBV7-9|NA|TRBJ2-7|13
CASSEGLYYEQYF
>TRBD1|TRBV5-4|NA|TRBJ1-1|15
CASSPPRGRETEAFF
>TRBD2|TRBV5-1|NA|TRBJ2-1|14
CASSLAGGRDEQFF
>TRBD1|TRBV5-1|few|TRBJ1-1|16
CASSPELRGPDTEAFF
>NA|TRBV7-2|NA|TRBJ2-2|15
CASSLASMNTGELFF
>TRBD1|TRBV7-2|NA|TRBJ1-2|16
CASSLGTGAASDGYTF
>NA|TRBV5-4|NA|TRBJ1-5|15
CASSFGGLLGQPQHF
>TRBD2|TRBV27|NA|TRBJ2-2|16
CASSKLAGRITGELFF
>TRBD1|TRBV4-1|NA|TRBJ1-1|14
CASSLRGRNTEAFF
>NA|TRBV7-9|NA|TRBJ2-7|16
CASSLSAGVRLYEQYF
>NA|TRBV5-1|few|TRBJ2-7|13
CASSLASSYEQYF
>NA|TRBV28|few|TRBJ1-2|14
CASRLGTTGGGYTF
>NA|TRBV7-9|NA|TRBJ2-2|13
CASSSRNTGELFF
>TRBD2|TRBV4-1|NA|TRBJ2-7|15
CASSQLPGTSYEQYF
>TRBD1|TRBV7-9|NA|TRBJ2-7|17
CSSSLAPGTGASYEQYF
>TRBD2|TRBV7-8|NA|TRBJ2-1|16
CASSPKREGAYGEQFF
>TRBD2|TRBV28|NA|TRBJ2-7|12
CASTPPAGEQYF
>TRBD2|TRBV7-2|NA|TRBJ2-3|16
CASSDGAGARGGTQYF
>NA|TRBV2|NA|TRBJ2-7|11
CASSEVIVQYF
>TRBD1|TRBV7-9|NA|TRBJ1-5|15
CASSLTGQGNQPQHF
>TRBD1|TRBV10-2|NA|TRBJ2-7|16
CASSESQGVDPTRQYF
>NA|TRBV27|NA|TRBJ1-3|14
CASSFRSSGNTIYF
>NA|TRBV11-3|NA|TRBJ2-1|17
CASSSSLGAFRLHRQFF
>NA|TRBV28|NA|TRBJ1-2|17
CASGMRGGPDSNYGYTF
>TRBD2|TRBV6-1|NA|TRBJ2-1|15
CASKLDSGSFYEQFF
>NA|TRBV7-2|NA|TRBJ2-5|14
CASSFTSTQETQYF